This passage covers 18 T cell receptor beta chains from one sample sequenced in a study of identical twins. One entry per CDR3 protein results from TCRdb running MiXCR on the 5' RACE reads. The data contain around 480,000 distinct CDR3 sequences, more than 13% of them singletons. The sample was also reused in another study, on yellow fever vaccine responses in identical twins.

Source material: CD4+ T cells sorted from blood. The receptor source for this set is a woman between 18 and 29 years old in good health.

This clonotype was seen only a few times. The J gene is TRBJ1-5, the V gene TRBV7-9, with D uncertain. The germline V gene encodes CDR1 SEHNR and CDR2 FQNEAQ (reference sequence). This CDR3 spans 14 amino acids. The V and J ends lost 5 bases and 0 bases respectively, with 8 bases between them. CDR3 sequence: CASSRGYSNQPQHF. CDR3 in DNA: TGTGCCAGCAGCAGAGGGTATAGCAATCAGCCCCAGCATTTT.

The genes are TRBV30 and TRBJ2-1; TRBD2 is a possible D gene (5 bases). Trimming removed 2 bases from V and 8 bases from J, with 7 bases in between. Looked up from germline, CDR1 is GTSNPN and CDR2 is SVGIG (reference sequence). The CDR3 sequence is 11 residues long. CDR3 loop: CAWSTSHEQFF. CDR3 in DNA: TGTGCCTGGAGTACTAGTCATGAGCAGTTCTTC.

This clonotype was seen a handful of times. The V call is TRBV20-1, the J call TRBJ2-7; TRBD1 agrees at 9 bases. V shed 0 bases, J shed 3 bases, and the junction held 6 bases outside the gene matches. This CDR3 comprises 15 residues. Germline V lookup: CDR1 DFQATT, CDR2 SNEGSKA (reference sequence). The CDR3 DNA is TGCAGTGCTAGAGACTCCTCGGGACAGGGCTACGAGCAGTACTTC. This encodes CSARDSSGQGYEQYF.

Only a few counts were recorded for this clonotype. The V and J genes are TRBV20-1 and TRBJ1-1, with 8 bases that match TRBD1. The CDR3 runs to 12 residues. With 6 bases clipped from V and 7 bases from J, the junction kept 7 bases outside the gene matches. CDR1 is DFQATT, CDR2 SNEGSKA, per germline (reference sequence). The CDR3 loop is CSARTGRGEAFF. In DNA form, the CDR3 reads TGCAGTGCCCGGACAGGGAGGGGTGAAGCTTTCTTT.

This clonotype was detected only a few times. This rearrangement joins TRBV10-2 to TRBJ1-1; 7 nucleotides agree with TRBD1. Per germline, CDR1 WSHSY and CDR2 SAAADI. Germline trimming cut 2 bases from V and 4 bases from J; bases unmatched to any gene: 7. The CDR3 is 15 amino acids. The CDR3 DNA reads as TGCGCCAGCAGTGAGGGAAGGGGGCAGGGCACTGAAGCTTTCTTT. This translates into CASSEGRGQGTEAFF.

In its sample, this clonotype was seen a few times. The chain employs TRBV28 and TRBJ2-7, with 7 bases lining up with TRBD1. Losses at the gene ends were 8 bases for V and 7 bases for J; bases not matched to a gene: 8. The germline V gene encodes CDR1 MDHEN and CDR2 SYDVKM. The CDR3 extends over 12 amino acids. The CDR3 spells CASQLQGKEQYF. The CDR3 DNA is TGTGCCAGCCAATTACAGGGGAAGGAGCAGTACTTC.

Only a few counts were recorded for this clonotype. The V call is TRBV5-1, the J call TRBJ1-1; D is undetermined. Trimming pared 0 bases from V and 0 bases from J, leaving 9 bases between. This CDR3 has 15 residues. The germline gives CDR1 SGHRS, CDR2 YFSETQ. DNA for the CDR3: TGCGCCAGCAGCTTGGGACCGGTAATGAACACTGAAGCTTTCTTT. This sequence encodes CASSLGPVMNTEAFF.

The gene calls are TRBV6-1 and TRBJ2-2, with a tentative D call TRBD1 (5 bases). Germline V gene data show CDR1 as MNHNS and CDR2 as SASEGT. The CDR3 covers 14 residues. Trimming removed 4 bases at V and 8 bases at J, with 14 bases between. As DNA, the CDR3 is TGTGCCAGCAGTGCAGACAGTCTACGTGGGGAGCTGTTTTTT. Its translation is CASSADSLRGELFF.

This clonotype was seen ten or more times. The chain combines TRBV12-3 or TRBV12-4 with TRBJ2-7; 8 bases map to TRBD1. V lost 4 bases, J lost 0 bases, and 2 bases stayed unmatched. The CDR3 contains 14 residues. The CDR3 spells CASSSGQGSYEQYF. DNA of the CDR3: TGTGCCAGCAGTTCTGGACAGGGCTCCTACGAGCAGTACTTC.

This clonotype was seen a handful of times. The rearrangement joins TRBV27 to TRBJ2-3; the D gene is possibly TRBD1 (6 bases). The ends were cut back, 6 bases at V and 2 bases at J, with 18 bases in the middle. The CDR3 sequence is 16 residues long. Germline assignment: CDR1 MNHEY and CDR2 SMNVEV (reference sequence). CDR3 nucleotides: TGTGCCAGCAGGGGCTGGGCAGGGGTCTTCACAGATACGCAGTATTTT. Translation: CASRGWAGVFTDTQYF.

This clonotype was detected ten times or more. The chain has TRBV12-3 or TRBV12-4 and TRBJ2-7; 7 bases are a match to TRBD1. V shed 6 bases and J 3 bases; nucleotides not matched to a gene: 8. The CDR3 sequence is 14 residues long. CDR3 sequence (DNA): TGTGCCAGCAGGCCTACAGGGGATTACTACGAGCAGTACTTC. It codes for CASRPTGDYYEQYF.

This clonotype appeared a few times. This chain connects TRBV5-5 to TRBJ1-1; 7 bases match TRBD1. Losses at the gene ends were 7 bases for V and 0 bases for J; bases not matched to a gene: 6. Germline values: CDR1 SGHKS, CDR2 YYEKEE (reference sequence). The CDR3 is 14 residues long. CDR3 sequence (DNA): TGTGCCAGCTCAGGACAGGTCATGAACACTGAAGCTTTCTTT. Its translation: CASSGQVMNTEAFF.

The chain couples TRBV5-1 to TRBJ2-7; no definite D call. Germline lookup yields CDR1 SGHRS and CDR2 YFSETQ. The germline V and J ends were trimmed by 0 bases and 6 bases, with 10 bases remaining between them. The CDR3 has 13 residues. The CDR3 DNA sequence: TGCGCCAGCAGCTTGGCCGAGCCGGGCGAGCAGTACTTC. This translates into CASSLAEPGEQYF.

This clonotype showed up just a few times. The chain carries TRBV11-2 and TRBJ2-1; 7 bases match TRBD1. The length of the CDR3 is 15 residues. Germline V gene data show CDR1 as SGHAT and CDR2 as FQNNGV. V shed 8 bases, J shed 10 bases, and the junction held 17 bases outside the gene matches. CDR3 in amino acids: CASRRLGQSTMEQFF. For the CDR3, the DNA is TGTGCCAGCCGGCGATTGGGACAGTCCACAATGGAGCAGTTCTTC.

Only a few counts were recorded for this clonotype. V is TRBV18 and J is TRBJ2-5, with no clear D. V lost 2 bases and J 7 bases, leaving 20 bases between the germline ends. The CDR3 is 16 residues long. Germline V lookup: CDR1 KGHSH, CDR2 LQKENI. The CDR3 sequence is CASSPSPFPDKRTQYF. Written as DNA, the CDR3 is TGTGCCAGCTCACCATCCCCTTTCCCAGACAAGAGGACCCAGTACTTC.

This clonotype has more than one count but fewer than ten. The chain uses TRBV4-1 and TRBJ2-5, with D hard to call. V lost 4 bases, J lost 4 bases, and 22 bases lay in between. The CDR3 is made up of 17 amino acids. Per the germline V gene, CDR1 is MGHRA and CDR2 is YSYEKL. CDR3 nucleotide sequence: TGCGCCAGCAGCCTTCGACTCCGGATCTCCGTTGTAGAGACCCAGTACTTC. This sequence encodes CASSLRLRISVVETQYF.

In this sample, this clonotype turned up a few times. CDR3 loop: CASRFKPNTGELFF. CDR3 DNA: TGTGCCAGCAGATTCAAACCGAACACCGGGGAGCTGTTTTTT. This chain links TRBV6-1 with TRBJ2-2; D unclear. Germline lookup yields CDR1 MNHNS and CDR2 SASEGT. Trimming stripped 6 bases from V and 0 bases from J, with 8 bases between. This CDR3 region has 14 residues.

This clonotype was counted ten times or more. This sequence joins TRBV20-1 and TRBJ2-5, with D possibly being TRBD2 (5 bases). The CDR3 runs 12 residues. The V and J ends lost 1 base and 7 bases respectively, with 10 bases between them. The V gene's germline CDR1 is DFQATT and CDR2 SNEGSKA (reference sequence). The CDR3 region has the DNA TGCAGTGCTAGAGTCGGGAAGCGGACCCAGTACTTC. Translating it yields CSARVGKRTQYF.